The T cell receptor (beta chain) described here comes from a study of cytomegalovirus exposure and HLA in healthy donors. Findings and limits, study-wide: In a later analysis, at a false discovery rate of 0.05, approximately 18,000 TCR beta sequences were associated with HLA alleles. A list of about 180 TCR beta chains associated with cytomegalovirus was given.

Samples came from healthy bone marrow donors. This clone was recorded only once. Its antigen is not known. Other DNA variants within this sample encode the same CDR3. The CDR3 runs to 14 residues. V was shortened by 4 bases and J by 4 bases, with 14 bases between the two germline ends. CDR1 is SGHKS and CDR2 is YYEKEE in the germline V gene (reference sequence). The PCR employed 60 Vbeta primers together with 13 Jbeta primers. TCRdb's copy holds only in-frame clones and misses some; the assay was immunoSEQ multiplex PCR. The repertoire includes approximately 100,000 clones, roughly 82% of them detected once, and approximately 11% sits in the top ten.

The chain uses TRBV5-5 and TRBJ1-2; D might be TRBD1 (6 bases). The receptor was derived from a man aged 40-55 years in good health and CMV-seropositive. Material: PBMCs. The CDR3 protein is CASSPDSGGYGYTF. CDR3 bases: TGTGCCAGCAGCCCGGACAGTGGTGGCTATGGCTACACCTTC.